This TCR beta chain was captured by sequencing in a study of T cells after yellow fever vaccination. Study-wide results and limits: Reappearance after the booster was seen for most primary-vaccination clones, at 96% CD4 and around 90% CD8.

The CDR3 contains 14 residues. Trimming at V came to 5 bases and at J to 9 bases, leaving 10 bases not matched to a gene. Germline values: CDR1 SEHNR, CDR2 FQNEAQ (reference sequence). In this sample, this clonotype turned up many times. Its antigen is as yet unknown. TCR cDNA was made by 5'RACE template switching, adding a universal primer site and UMIs. From the 5' RACE reads, TCRdb called clonotypes with MiXCR, one entry per CDR3 protein. The table includes tens of thousands of distinct CDR3 sequences, approximately 7% detected once. Source: CD8+ T cells sorted from PBMCs, taken roughly 5 days after the first yellow fever vaccination. The source is a man younger than 30 who received the YFV17D yellow fever vaccine. The chain uses TRBV7-9 and TRBJ2-1; 7 nucleotides match TRBD1. The CDR3 coding sequence is TGTGCCAGCAGCAAACAGACAGGGAGAGGTGAGCAGTTCTTC. Translation: CASSKQTGRGEQFF. The entire variable domain, with the rest obtained from reference TRBV7-9 and TRBJ2-1, is as follows: DTGVSQNPRHKITKRGQNVTFRCDPISEHNRLYWYRQTLGQGPEFLTYFQNEAQLEKSRLLSDRFSAERPKGSFSTLEIQRTEQGDSAMYLCASSKQTGRGEQFFGPGTRLTVL.